This TCR beta chain comes out of a study of blood T cell repertoires in COVID-19. On the study more broadly: Acute-phase and convalescent COVID-19 samples originated in the United States, Italy and Spain. Sources were T cells, B-cell-depleted T cells, or PBMCs; the material itself was cDNA or gDNA.

Between the trimmed V and J ends, which lost 4 bases and 7 bases, there was a span of 20 bases. Germline CDR1 is LNHDA and CDR2 is SQIVND (reference sequence). The CDR3 extends over 16 amino acids. In the authors' methods: Researchers report that nucleated cell counts were estimated from reference gene primer amplification. Data came from immunoSEQ multiplex PCR; TCRdb stores just in-frame clones and leaves some out. That table supplies the V and J calls and clone size; D and trimming were determined from the DNA. The table shows around 300,000 clones, with 75% to 85% occurring only once. Sample: peripheral blood. The rearrangement joins TRBV19 to TRBJ1-5; maybe TRBD1 (6 bases). The TCR was taken from a human donor in a cohort sampled during active COVID-19. The CDR3 coding sequence is TGTGCCAGTAGTACGACGGACAGAGCGGCCGACCAGCCCCAGCATTTT. Translating it yields CASSTTDRAADQPQHF.